The sequence of this TCR beta chain was determined in a study of cytomegalovirus exposure and HLA in healthy donors. Study-level results: The authors considered a cluster of highly shared sequence variants likely to be a sequencing artifact.

A multiplex PCR was run with 60 Vbeta primers and 13 Jbeta primers. Profiling relied on immunoSEQ multiplex PCR, and the TCRdb table lists in-frame clones only, not all of them. Of under 250,000 clones detected, roughly 84% appear once; the ten largest clones hold 1% to 1.5%. With regard to this clone: Its target is unknown.

Looked up from germline, CDR1 is MNHNS and CDR2 is SASEGT. The CDR3 totals 14 residues. V was clipped by 7 bases and J by 1 base; unmatched bases: 6. The chain uses TRBV6-1 and TRBJ1-1; 7 bases are a match to TRBD1. The sequence was obtained from a human donor in good health. The specimen sequenced was PBMCs. The CDR3 DNA reads as TGTGCCAGCAACACCTGGACAGGGAACACTGAAGCTTTCTTT. This codes for CASNTWTGNTEAFF.